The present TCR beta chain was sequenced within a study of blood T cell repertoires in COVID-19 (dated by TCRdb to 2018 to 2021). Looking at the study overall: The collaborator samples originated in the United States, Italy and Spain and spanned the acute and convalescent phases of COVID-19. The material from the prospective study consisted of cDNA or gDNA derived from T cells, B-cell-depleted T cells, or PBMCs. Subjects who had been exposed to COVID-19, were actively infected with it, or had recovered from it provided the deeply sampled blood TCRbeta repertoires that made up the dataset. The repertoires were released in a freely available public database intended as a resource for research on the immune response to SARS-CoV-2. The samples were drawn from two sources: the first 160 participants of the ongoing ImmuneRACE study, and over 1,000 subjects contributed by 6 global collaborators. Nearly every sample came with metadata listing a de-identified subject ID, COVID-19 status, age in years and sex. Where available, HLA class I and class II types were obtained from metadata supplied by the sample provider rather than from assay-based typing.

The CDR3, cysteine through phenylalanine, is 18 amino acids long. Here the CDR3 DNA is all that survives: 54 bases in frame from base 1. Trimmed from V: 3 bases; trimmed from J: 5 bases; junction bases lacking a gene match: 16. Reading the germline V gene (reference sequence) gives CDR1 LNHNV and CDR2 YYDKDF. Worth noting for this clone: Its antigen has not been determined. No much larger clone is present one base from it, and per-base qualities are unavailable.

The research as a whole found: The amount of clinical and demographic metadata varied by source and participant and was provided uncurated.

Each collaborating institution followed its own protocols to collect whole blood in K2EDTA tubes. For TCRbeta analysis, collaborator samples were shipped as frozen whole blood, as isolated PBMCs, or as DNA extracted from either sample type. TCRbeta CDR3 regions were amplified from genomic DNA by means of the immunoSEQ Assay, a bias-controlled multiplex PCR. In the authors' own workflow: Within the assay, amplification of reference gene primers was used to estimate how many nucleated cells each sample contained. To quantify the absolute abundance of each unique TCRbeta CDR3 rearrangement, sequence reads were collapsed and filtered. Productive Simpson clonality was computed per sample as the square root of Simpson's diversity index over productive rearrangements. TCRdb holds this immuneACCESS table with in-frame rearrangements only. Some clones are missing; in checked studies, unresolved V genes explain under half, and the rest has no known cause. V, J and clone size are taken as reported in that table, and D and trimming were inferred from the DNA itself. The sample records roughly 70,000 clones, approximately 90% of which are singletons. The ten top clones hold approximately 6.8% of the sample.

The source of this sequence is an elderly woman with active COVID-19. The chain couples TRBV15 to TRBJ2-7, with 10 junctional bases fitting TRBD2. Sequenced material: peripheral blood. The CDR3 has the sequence CATSSSGASGRLDDEQYF. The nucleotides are TGTGCCACCAGCAGTTCTGGGGCTAGCGGGAGACTCGACGACGAGCAGTACTTC.